This is a list of T cell receptor beta chains from one sample in a study of blood T cells in healthy people across ages. MiXCR, applied by TCRdb to the 5' RACE reads, yields one record per CDR3 protein. The table shows over 950,000 distinct CDR3 sequences, with 51% occurring only once. The material sequenced was blood. The receptors here all came from a woman aged 55-70 years in good health. Each CDR3 is given with its conserved first and last residue. D genes are given only for firm matches. Clone size, where shown, is once, few, many, or a class for clones that have expanded.

d_call	clone_size	cdr3_length	v_call	j_call	cdr3_aa	cdr3_nt
.	once	13	TRBV20-1	TRBJ1-1	CSATWPRSIEAFF	TGCAGTGCTACATGGCCCCGATCCATCGAGGCTTTCTTT
.	.	15	TRBV5-4	TRBJ2-1	CASSLLQANYNEQFF	TGTGCCAGCAGCTTGTTACAAGCCAATTACAATGAGCAGTTCTTC
TRBD1	.	13	TRBV7-2	TRBJ1-1	CASSHRGITEAFF	TGTGCCAGCAGCCACAGGGGTATCACTGAAGCTTTCTTT
.	.	15	TRBV3-1	TRBJ2-3	CASSQDGESTDTQYF	TGTGCCAGCAGCCAAGATGGGGAAAGCACAGATACGCAGTATTTT
TRBD2	.	15	TRBV20-1	TRBJ2-5	CSAKRTSGSGETQYF	TGCAGTGCTAAACGGACTAGCGGGAGTGGGGAGACCCAGTACTTC
.	.	16	TRBV7-2	TRBJ2-2	CASSLLNSPNTGELFF	TGTGCCAGCAGCTTACTTAACAGCCCGAACACCGGGGAGCTGTTTTTT
.	.	13	TRBV6-5	TRBJ2-1	CASSEPEGYKQFF	TGTGCCAGCAGTGAGCCGGAAGGGTACAAGCAGTTCTTC
TRBD2	.	14	TRBV7-2	TRBJ2-7	CASSFGSGRHEQYF	TGTGCCAGCAGCTTCGGTAGCGGGAGGCACGAGCAGTACTTC
TRBD1	few	15	TRBV27	TRBJ2-7	CASSRKGDSFYEQYF	TGTGCCAGCAGCCGTAAGGGGGACAGCTTTTACGAGCAGTACTTC
.	few	15	TRBV6-5	TRBJ2-7	CASSYSRTATYEQYF	TGTGCCAGCAGTTACTCGAGGACAGCAACCTACGAGCAGTACTTC
.	few	14	TRBV10-3	TRBJ1-2	CAITRGGGGDGYTF	TGTGCCATCACCCGAGGGGGGGGTGGAGATGGCTACACCTTC
.	.	16	TRBV7-9	TRBJ2-5	CASSSSDGTPQETQYF	TGTGCCAGCAGCTCCTCCGACGGGACACCTCAAGAGACCCAGTACTTC
.	.	14	TRBV2	TRBJ1-6	CASRTSNGFSPLHF	TGTGCCAGCAGGACGAGCAACGGATTTTCACCCCTCCACTTT
.	few	16	TRBV5-1	TRBJ2-1	CASSLLLGLFYNEQFF	TGCGCCAGCAGCCTCCTGCTCGGCCTCTTCTACAATGAGCAGTTCTTC
.	.	14	TRBV20-1	TRBJ2-7	CSVNSATYSDEQYF	TGCAGTGTTAATTCGGCCACGTATAGCGACGAGCAGTACTTC
TRBD2	once	14	TRBV20-1	TRBJ2-7	CSAWTTSGSYEQYF	TGCAGTGCTTGGACTACTAGCGGCTCCTACGAGCAGTACTTC
TRBD1	few	16	TRBV6-2/TRBV6-3	TRBJ2-4	CASSTYRGRAKNIQYF	TGTGCCAGCAGTACGTACAGGGGGCGCGCCAAAAACATTCAGTACTTC
TRBD1	few	14	TRBV12-3/TRBV12-4	TRBJ2-7	CASNPSGQIYEQYF	TGTGCCAGCAACCCCTCGGGACAGATCTACGAGCAGTACTTC
.	few	17	TRBV7-2	TRBJ2-3	CASSPGTTSSSRDTQYF	TGTGCCAGCAGCCCAGGCACCACTAGCTCGAGTAGAGATACGCAGTATTTT
.	.	10	TRBV3-2	TRBJ1-5	CPNDSQTQHF	TGTCCCAATGATAGCCAAACCCAGCATTTT
TRBD1	.	15	TRBV2	TRBJ2-7	CASSAETGTSYEQYF	TGTGCCAGCAGTGCGGAGACAGGGACCTCCTACGAGCAGTACTTC
.	.	16	TRBV6-5	TRBJ2-5	CASSSISGARQETQYF	TGTGCCAGCAGTTCTATATCAGGGGCGCGCCAAGAGACCCAGTACTTC
.	.	12	TRBV24-1	TRBJ2-1	CATSIRNNEQFF	TGTGCCACCAGTATTAGGAACAATGAGCAGTTCTTC
.	.	12	TRBV7-9	TRBJ1-5	CASTTGNQPQHF	TGTGCCAGCACCACTGGCAATCAGCCCCAGCATTTT
TRBD2	few	19	TRBV4-1	TRBJ2-4	CASSQPWTSGDLAKNIQYF	TGCGCCAGCAGCCAACCTTGGACTAGCGGGGACCTAGCCAAAAACATTCAGTACTTC
.	.	17	TRBV28	TRBJ1-2	CASSSPFGGGAPYGYTF	TGTGCCAGCAGTTCTCCGTTCGGTGGGGGGGCGCCCTATGGCTACACCTTC
.	.	13	TRBV9	TRBJ2-3	CASSGDVADTQYF	TGTGCCAGCAGTGGGGACGTCGCAGATACGCAGTATTTT
TRBD2	.	15	TRBV5-1	TRBJ2-1	CASSPGTRRVNEQFF	TGCGCCAGCAGCCCAGGGACTAGAAGAGTCAATGAGCAGTTCTTC
TRBD2	.	16	TRBV29-1	TRBJ2-3	CSAQGLAGGLTDTQYF	TGCAGCGCCCAGGGACTAGCGGGAGGATTAACAGATACGCAGTATTTT
.	.	14	TRBV12-3/TRBV12-4	TRBJ1-5	CASSRLYSDQPQHF	TGTGCCAGCAGTCGACTGTATAGCGATCAGCCCCAGCATTTT
.	many	15	TRBV27	TRBJ2-7	CASSLKTGPSYEQYF	TGTGCCAGCAGTTTAAAAACAGGGCCTTCCTACGAGCAGTACTTC
TRBD2	.	18	TRBV29-1	TRBJ2-1	CSVHPGLAGASSYNEQFF	TGCAGCGTCCATCCGGGACTAGCGGGGGCGAGCTCCTACAATGAGCAGTTCTTC
TRBD1	.	16	TRBV28	TRBJ2-4	CACSLPGTGGLGIQYF	TGTGCCTGCAGTTTACCCGGGACAGGGGGTTTGGGCATTCAGTACTTC
.	.	14	TRBV5-1	TRBJ2-5	CASSLAPMQETQYF	TGCGCCAGCAGCTTGGCGCCCATGCAAGAGACCCAGTACTTC
TRBD2	.	18	TRBV2	TRBJ2-1	CASSGGLAGGRDDNEQFF	TGTGCCAGCAGTGGGGGACTAGCGGGTGGAAGAGACGACAATGAGCAGTTCTTC
.	.	15	TRBV6-1	TRBJ2-1	CASSDGAYSYNEQFF	TGTGCCAGCAGTGACGGCGCTTACTCCTACAATGAGCAGTTCTTC
TRBD2	.	14	TRBV20-1	TRBJ2-7	CSAPGTSGTYEQYF	TGCAGTGCTCCCGGGACTAGCGGGACCTACGAGCAGTACTTC
.	.	13	TRBV7-8	TRBJ2-7	CASSHGLLYEQYF	TGTGCCAGCAGCCACGGTTTGCTCTACGAGCAGTACTTC
.	.	17	TRBV7-2	TRBJ2-2	CASSLSFLGTNTGELFF	TGTGCCAGCAGCTTAAGTTTCTTGGGGACGAACACCGGGGAGCTGTTTTTT